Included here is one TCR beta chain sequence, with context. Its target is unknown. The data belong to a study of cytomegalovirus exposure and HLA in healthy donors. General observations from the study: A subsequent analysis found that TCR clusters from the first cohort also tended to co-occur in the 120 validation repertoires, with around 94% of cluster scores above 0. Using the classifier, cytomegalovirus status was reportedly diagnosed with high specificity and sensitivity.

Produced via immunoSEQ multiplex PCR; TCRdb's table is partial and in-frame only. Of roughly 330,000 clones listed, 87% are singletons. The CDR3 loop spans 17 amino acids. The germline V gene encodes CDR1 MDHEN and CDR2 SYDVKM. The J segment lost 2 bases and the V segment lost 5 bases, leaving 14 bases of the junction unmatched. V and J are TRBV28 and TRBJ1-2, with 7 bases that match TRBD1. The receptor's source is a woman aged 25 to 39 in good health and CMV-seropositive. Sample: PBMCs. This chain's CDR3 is CASSRHPPRTGNYGYTF. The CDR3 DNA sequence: TGTGCCAGCAGTCGCCACCCTCCCCGGACAGGCAACTATGGCTACACCTTC.